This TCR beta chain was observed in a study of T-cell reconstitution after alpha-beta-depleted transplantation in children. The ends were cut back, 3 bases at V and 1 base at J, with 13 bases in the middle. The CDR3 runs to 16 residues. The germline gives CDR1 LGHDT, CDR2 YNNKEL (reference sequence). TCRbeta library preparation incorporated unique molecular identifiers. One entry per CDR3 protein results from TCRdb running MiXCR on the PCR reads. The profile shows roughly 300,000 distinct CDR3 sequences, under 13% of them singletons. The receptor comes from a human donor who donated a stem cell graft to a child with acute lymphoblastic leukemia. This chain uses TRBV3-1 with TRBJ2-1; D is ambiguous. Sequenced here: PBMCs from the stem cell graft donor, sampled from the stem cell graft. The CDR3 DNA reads TGTGCCAGCAGCCAGGGGTTCGGCCCTTCCTACAATGAGCAGTTCTTC. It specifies CASSQGFGPSYNEQFF.